This T cell receptor beta chain was captured in a study of cytomegalovirus exposure and HLA in healthy donors (dated by TCRdb to 2015 to 2018). Background for the entire study: According to an earlier analysis of several hundred of the donors, about 179 million T cells yielded roughly 100 million unique TCR beta sequences and about 280 Gb of sequence data. An early release that covered some 640 HLA-typed donors contained around 300 gigabases of sequencing data and roughly 84 million unique TCR sequences. The genetic ancestry cluster associated with self-reported Caucasian donors included around four fifths of the roughly 390 genotyped donors. The study aimed to test whether cataloging public T cell receptors could reveal signatures of past pathogen exposure. The study used immunosequencing to profile the T cell repertoires of approximately 690 subjects and linked those repertoires to cytomegalovirus serostatus. In addition to the first cohort of roughly 670 subjects, a separate validation cohort of 120 different subjects was used. The study combined high-throughput TCR immunosequencing, statistical association of individual TCRs with disease status, and machine learning to predict cytomegalovirus infection status. To study patterns of TCR occurrence, a later analysis re-analyzed previously published TCR beta repertoires from under 750 donors and added high-resolution HLA genotyping. Rather than using new phenotypic data, the later analysis identified candidate immune exposures from TCR beta sequences and from how often those sequences occurred across donors. To decide whether each TCR beta V gene segment behaved as functional or pseudogenic, an earlier analysis of 587 of the donors relied on high-throughput TCR beta sequencing. Donor age, sex, ethnicity and CMV serostatus were compiled together with the repertoire data. A later genetic analysis took genome-wide SNP genotypes for about three fifths of the 666 donors and used that subset as a discovery cohort. Every repertoire in the discovery cohort had been generated on one and the same sequencing platform. Class I and class II HLA loci were covered by the typing at four-digit resolution. Typing coverage varied by locus: roughly 629-630 donors for A, B, C, DRB1 and DQB1; roughly 510 for DQA1; 606 for DPA1; some 470 for DPB1. Five DR-DQ haplotypes were treated as single units for association and clustering because of strong linkage in the cohort. Across 300 to 500 genotyped donors of the cohort, an average of about 240,000 unique TCR beta nucleotide sequences per donor were sequenced, and around 19% of those sequences were non-productive. Study-level results and caveats: A later genetic analysis reported fewer N-insertions in productive TCRs among donors in an Asian-associated ancestry cluster than the 666-donor mean. In the study, some 160 TCR beta chains were listed as associated with cytomegalovirus. Because counts were too low, 15 to 20 rarely observed V segments, including chromosome 9 orphons, were excluded from the earlier analysis of fewer than 650 of the donors. In an earlier analysis of roughly 500 of the donors, most TCR beta V segments appeared in productive rearrangements about 87% or about 30% of the time, broadly matching IMGT annotations. At a false discovery rate of 0.05, a later analysis linked approximately 18,000 TCR beta sequences to specific HLA alleles. HLA typing was unavailable for some donors at each locus, so association tests used only the typed subset. For the cohort, immune exposure information was limited to CMV serostatus. The sequencing pipeline was judged likely to have produced a cluster of highly shared sequence variants as a technical artifact. Sequencing depth was assumed to be roughly uniform across donors in the presence/absence analyses, though that assumption may not hold. In vitro tests confirmed that a few of the cytomegalovirus-associated TCR beta chains recognize cytomegalovirus antigens. Across donors, most TCR sequences were observed very rarely, whereas some public TCRs were present in many individuals. In a later analysis, several top co-occurrence clusters were reported to appear linked to parvovirus B19, influenza, CMV and Epstein-Barr virus. A later analysis found that most CMV-associated TCR beta chains appeared HLA-restricted, with HLA associations seemingly driven largely by CMV exposure. In a later analysis, TCR association rates were found to vary across HLA loci, with the most associated TCRs seen for DRB1 alleles and the fewest for HLA-C alleles. The authors suggested that the approach could potentially be extended to other disease states and immunological phenotypes. A further reported finding was that TCR beta sequences accurately predicted the HLA-A and HLA-B alleles for most subjects in the first cohort. The 87-base-pair reads could not distinguish some IMGT-functional V segments, including TRBV6-2 and TRBV6-3, so those segments were excluded. V-gene and J-gene trimming of TCR beta chains was associated with a missense DCLRE1C variant in a later genetic analysis, and the association was replicated in an independent cohort. When HLA alleles, especially DR and DQ, strongly co-occurred, TCR associations were difficult to assign to individual alleles. Linkage disequilibrium might explain the correlated functional status among segregating V segments, but an unknown experimental factor could not be excluded. A later analysis found that HLA-associated TCR beta chains were more clonally expanded and had lower generation probabilities than equally common non-associated chains. The classifier was reported to diagnose cytomegalovirus status with high specificity and sensitivity in both the original cohort and the validation cohort. This cohort had only TCR beta chains sequenced, and the lack of alpha or paired-chain data limited which features could be detected.

In total, approximately 700 healthy bone marrow donors made up the cohort. At the time of sampling, every cohort member was nominally healthy, though immune exposures that went unrecorded were likely present. The donor was CMV seronegative and belonged to the group of 350 or so seronegative cohort members. Every donor gave a peripheral blood sample, and the peripheral blood mononuclear cells from that sample were used for TCR beta sequencing. The Qiagen DNeasy Blood Extraction Kit was used to extract genomic DNA from the blood cell samples. Receptor libraries were prepared by the immunoSEQ multiplex PCR assay. For the multiplex PCR, a mixture combining 60 forward primers for TCR Vbeta segments and 13 reverse primers for TCR Jbeta segments was used. The CDR3 region of rearranged TCR beta genes was amplified from genomic DNA with a multiplex PCR assay. The amplified TCR beta libraries were sequenced on the Illumina HiSeq System as 87-base-pair reads. As for how the authors treated the data: A later analysis counted about 76 million unique TCR beta chains across the roughly 700 repertoires, and 10 million to 12 million of these chains were shared by at least two donors. To remove PCR and sequencing errors, raw reads were error-corrected and collapsed into unique sequences using a nearest-neighbor algorithm that merged closely related sequences. To assign V, D and J gene segments, CDR3 sequences were aligned to IMGT reference sequences. For a sequence to be retained, a match of at least six nucleotides to both a V gene segment and a J gene segment was required. A rearrangement counted as productive if the CDR3 had no stop codons and remained in frame with V and J, and every other rearrangement counted as non-productive. CDR3 was defined according to IMGT convention as the region running from the second conserved V-encoded cysteine to the conserved J-encoded phenylalanine. The earlier analysis of about 640 of the donors excluded any sequence lacking an unambiguous match to a single V gene segment. An earlier analysis of several hundred of the donors called V segments functional above 56.7% productive rearrangements and segregating when the between-donor standard deviation exceeded 5%. A statistical classification framework was built to diagnose cytomegalovirus status from the catalog of TCR beta chain sequences. A later analysis assigned V and J genes by comparing TCR nucleotide sequences with IMGT/GENE-DB human TR gene sequences. The TCRdist pipeline was used in a later analysis to assign CDR3 sequences and most-parsimonious VDJ recombination scenarios. A later analysis defined each TCR beta chain by its CDR3 amino acid sequence plus V-gene family, and excluded reads lacking a unique V-gene family. In a later analysis, 500 to 700 highly shared, low-generation-probability nucleotide sequences were removed to address suspected cross-contamination and a sequencing artifact. For each public chain, a later analysis derived a clonal expansion index from normalized ranks of inferred template counts within each repertoire. In a later analysis, generation probabilities were computed with a VDJ recombination model fitted to out-of-frame rearrangements, and the resulting probabilities were checked against IGoR. In a later analysis, hypergeometric tests were used to score TCR-TCR, TCR-HLA and TCR-CMV co-occurrence, with a repertoire-size bias correction applied to TCR pairs. To estimate false discovery rates, a later analysis permuted the HLA or CMV assignments 20 times. In a later analysis, co-occurring TCRs were grouped using DBSCAN, and TCRdist sequence similarity was added for clustering within HLA-allele-positive subsets. For co-occurrence clustering, repertoires with fewer than 30,000 or more than 120,000 public chains were excluded, along with five or six repertoires with anomalous nucleotide sharing. Imported from immuneACCESS, the table was reduced by TCRdb to in-frame sequences with V and J called. These copies leave out some clones; in studies compared against another copy, an unresolved V gene accounts for under half, and the cause of the remainder is not known. That table is the source of V, J and clone size, and D and trimming were worked out from the DNA. This sample is represented by about 180,000 clones; almost 80% of them were singletons. About 1.3% of the sample lies in the top ten.

Comments on this clone: The antigen it binds to is not known. Base qualities are not provided; no much larger clone lies one nucleotide away.

CDR1 and CDR2 were assigned from the germline V gene as SGHRS and YFSETQ. From the cysteine through the phenylalanine, the CDR3 covers 16 amino acids. Just CDR3 DNA is preserved here, 48 bases in frame from base 1. The trim is 2 bases for V and 0 bases for J, with a gap of 13 bases between the germline ends. This TCR was recovered from a man aged 25-45 years in good health and CMV-seronegative. The V and J genes are TRBV5-1 and TRBJ2-3; a tentative D match to TRBD2 spans 5 bases. The sequenced sample consisted of PBMCs. The DNA sequence reads TGCGCCAGCAGCTTCGCACCGGGGTCTAGCACAGATACGCAGTATTTT. It translates as CASSFAPGSSTDTQYF.